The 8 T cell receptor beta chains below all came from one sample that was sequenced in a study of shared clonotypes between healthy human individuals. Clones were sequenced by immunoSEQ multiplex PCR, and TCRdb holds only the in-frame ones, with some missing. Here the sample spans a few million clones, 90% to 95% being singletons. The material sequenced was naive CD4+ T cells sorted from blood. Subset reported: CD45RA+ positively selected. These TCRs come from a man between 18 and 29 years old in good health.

The CDR3 DNA reads as TGTGCCAGCAGTCCGGAACGGGCAGGGCCGTACGAGCAGTACTTC. This translates into CASSPERAGPYEQYF. The V call is TRBV6-1, the J call TRBJ2-7; tentative D call: TRBD1 (5 bases). With 5 bases removed from V and 4 bases from J, the gap between germline ends came to 18 bases. Germline-derived CDR1 and CDR2 are MNHNS and SASEGT. The length of the CDR3 is 15 residues.

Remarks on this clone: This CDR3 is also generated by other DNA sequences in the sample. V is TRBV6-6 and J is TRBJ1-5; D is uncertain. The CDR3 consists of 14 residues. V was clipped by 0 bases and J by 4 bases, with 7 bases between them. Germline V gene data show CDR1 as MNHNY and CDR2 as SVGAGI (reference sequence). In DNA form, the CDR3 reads TGTGCCAGCAGTTACTCGAAGGGAAATCAGCCCCAGCATTTT. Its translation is CASSYSKGNQPQHF.

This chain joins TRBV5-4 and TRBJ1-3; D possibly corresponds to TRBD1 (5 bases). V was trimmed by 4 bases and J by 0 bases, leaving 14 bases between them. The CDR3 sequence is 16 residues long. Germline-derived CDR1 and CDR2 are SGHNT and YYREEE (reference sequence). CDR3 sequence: CASSPGGEISGNTIYF. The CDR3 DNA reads TGTGCCAGCAGCCCCGGGGGGGAAATCTCTGGAAACACCATATATTTT.

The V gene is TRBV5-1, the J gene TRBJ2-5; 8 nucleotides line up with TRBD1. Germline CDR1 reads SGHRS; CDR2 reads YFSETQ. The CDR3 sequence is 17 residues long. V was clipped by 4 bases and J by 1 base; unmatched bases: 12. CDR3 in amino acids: CASSAGDRMISQETQYF. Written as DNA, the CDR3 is TGCGCCAGCAGCGCCGGGGACAGGATGATCTCCCAAGAGACCCAGTACTTC.

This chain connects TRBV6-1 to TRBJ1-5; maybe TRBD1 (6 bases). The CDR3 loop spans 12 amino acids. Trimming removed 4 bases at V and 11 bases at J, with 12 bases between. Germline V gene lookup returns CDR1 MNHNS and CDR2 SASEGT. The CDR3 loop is CASSVLRDTQHF. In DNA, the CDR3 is TGTGCCAGCAGTGTTCTCCGGGACACCCAGCATTTT.

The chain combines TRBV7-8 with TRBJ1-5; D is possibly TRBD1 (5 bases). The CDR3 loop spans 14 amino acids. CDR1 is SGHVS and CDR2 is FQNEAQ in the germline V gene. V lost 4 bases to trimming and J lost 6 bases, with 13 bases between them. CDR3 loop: CASSSTDASQPQHF. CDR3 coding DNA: TGTGCCAGCAGCTCGACAGACGCCAGTCAGCCCCAGCATTTT.

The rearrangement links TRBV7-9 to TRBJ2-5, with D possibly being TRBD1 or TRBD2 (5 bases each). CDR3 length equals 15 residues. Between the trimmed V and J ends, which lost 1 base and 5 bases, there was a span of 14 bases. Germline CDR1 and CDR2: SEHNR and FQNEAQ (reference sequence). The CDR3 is CASSLVGTTGETQYF. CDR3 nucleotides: TGTGCCAGCAGCTTAGTAGGGACCACGGGCGAGACCCAGTACTTC.

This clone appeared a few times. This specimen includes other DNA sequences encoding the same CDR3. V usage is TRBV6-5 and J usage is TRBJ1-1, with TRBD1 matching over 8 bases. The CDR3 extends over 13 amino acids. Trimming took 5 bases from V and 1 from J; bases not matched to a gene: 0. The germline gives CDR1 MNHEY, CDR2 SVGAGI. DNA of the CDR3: TGTGCCAGCAGTGACAGGGGGAACACTGAAGCTTTCTTT. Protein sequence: CASSDRGNTEAFF.